These T cell receptor beta chains were read from a single sample in a study of T cell responses to AZD1222 COVID-19 vaccine. Clones were sequenced by immunoSEQ multiplex PCR, and TCRdb holds only the in-frame ones, with some missing. The repertoire consists of 90,000 to 120,000 clones, with 89% occurring once and the leading ten covering under 7%. The specimen was peripheral blood, collected on day 0 of AZD1222 vaccination. These receptors were collected from an adult in good health. Both conserved end residues are trimmed from each CDR3.

length: 13
J: TRBJ2-4
V: TRBV7-9
CDR3: ASSPGTADSNIQY

length: 12
J: TRBJ2-2
V: TRBV9
CDR3: ASSVEQSTGELF

length: 13
J: TRBJ1-6
V: TRBV9
CDR3: ASSVEAAMNSPLH

length: 13
J: TRBJ1-1
V: TRBV5-4
CDR3: ASSWGLGLNTEAF

length: 15
J: TRBJ2-1
V: TRBV7-9
CDR3: ASSRKPGQGSYNEQF

length: 11
J: TRBJ2-7
V: TRBV10-3
CDR3: AISSRWDDEQY

length: 11
J: TRBJ1-2
V: TRBV5-1
CDR3: ASSSRDRGLYT

length: 15
J: TRBJ1-5
V: TRBV7-2
CDR3: ASSLGGGGAPNQPQH

length: 14
J: TRBJ2-1
V: TRBV5-1
CDR3: ASSGAGLASYNEQF

length: 13
J: TRBJ1-1
V: TRBV11-2
CDR3: ASAYSTGGRTEAF

length: 12
J: TRBJ2-3
V: TRBV15
CDR3: ATGGRGGTDTQY

length: 11
J: TRBJ2-3
V: TRBV5-1
CDR3: ASSLGSTDTQY

length: 12
J: TRBJ2-1
V: TRBV19
CDR3: ASNELRATSGKF

length: 13
J: TRBJ1-1
V: TRBV18
CDR3: ASSPLDSYGTEAF

length: 10
J: TRBJ1-2
V: TRBV6-5
CDR3: ASSTGFDGYT

length: 15
J: TRBJ1-6
V: TRBV11-2
CDR3: ASSPRTGGNGNSPLH

length: 11
J: TRBJ1-1
V: TRBV12-3/TRBV12-4
CDR3: ASSGQGLPWAF

length: 12
J: TRBJ2-5
V: TRBV7-2
CDR3: ASSYRHGQETQY

length: 13
J: TRBJ1-5
V: TRBV6-5
CDR3: ASSYGPRRDQPQH

length: 11
J: TRBJ1-3
V: TRBV28
CDR3: ASRQYSGNTIY

length: 10
J: TRBJ1-2
V: TRBV28
CDR3: ASSRSGYGYT

length: 13
J: TRBJ1-5
V: TRBV6-6
CDR3: ASSYFGRYNQPQH

length: 15
J: TRBJ2-5
V: TRBV19
CDR3: ASSISGAGGGQETQY

length: 13
J: TRBJ1-4
V: TRBV18
CDR3: ASSPRTKGDEKLF

length: 14
J: TRBJ2-3
V: TRBV7-3
CDR3: ASSRGTSGRTDTQY

length: 13
J: TRBJ2-3
V: TRBV20-1
CDR3: SASNWRQITDTQY

length: 13
J: TRBJ2-5
V: TRBV11-2
CDR3: ASSPRQGGWETQY

length: 13
J: TRBJ1-3
V: TRBV7-8
CDR3: ASSFLAGSGNTIY

length: 10
J: TRBJ2-1
V: TRBV28
CDR3: ASSRGYNEQF

length: 11
J: TRBJ1-4
V: TRBV25-1
CDR3: ASRGDVSVKLF

length: 18
J: TRBJ1-5
V: TRBV7-8
CDR3: ASSLYIGTGGWHKGQPQH

length: 14
J: TRBJ2-4
V: TRBV5-1
CDR3: ASSFDGTLAKNIQY

length: 10
J: TRBJ2-7
V: TRBV29-1
CDR3: SVEGETYEQY

length: 12
J: TRBJ2-1
V: TRBV7-3
CDR3: ASSSRTAYNEQF

length: 12
J: TRBJ1-1
V: TRBV5-4
CDR3: ASSLVGELTEAF

length: 14
J: TRBJ1-3
V: TRBV7-3
CDR3: ASSANGLTGGNTIY

length: 12
J: TRBJ1-1
V: TRBV7-3
CDR3: ASSLNAANTEAF

length: 12
J: TRBJ1-6
V: TRBV7-2
CDR3: ASSSEGRTAQSH

length: 14
J: TRBJ2-7
V: TRBV24-1
CDR3: ATSETGTGSSYEQY

length: 13
J: TRBJ2-2
V: TRBV5-6
CDR3: ASSFTGGRTGELF

length: 13
J: TRBJ2-2
V: TRBV19
CDR3: ASSPLAGVAGELF

length: 14
J: TRBJ2-7
V: TRBV5-6
CDR3: ASSSFIAGESAEQY

length: 11
J: TRBJ1-2
V: TRBV4-3
CDR3: ASSQTQGTGYT

length: 12
J: TRBJ2-7
V: TRBV10-3
CDR3: AIRSGQAAYEQY

length: 16
J: TRBJ2-4
V: TRBV4-1
CDR3: ASSPGLAGGRTKNIQY

length: 14
J: TRBJ2-3
V: TRBV7-2
CDR3: ASSVGSTGHTDTQY

length: 15
J: TRBJ1-1
V: TRBV27
CDR3: ASSSTAGTNMNTEAF

length: 13
J: TRBJ2-4
V: TRBV11-2
CDR3: ASSRQAGSKNIQY

length: 13
J: TRBJ2-5
V: TRBV28
CDR3: ASSLGQGAIETQY

length: 11
J: TRBJ2-7
V: TRBV30
CDR3: AWNSGPRYEQY

length: 12
J: TRBJ2-6
V: TRBV5-6
CDR3: ASRAGTAPNVLT

length: 9
J: TRBJ1-5
V: TRBV28
CDR3: ASSPNQPQH

length: 14
J: TRBJ1-2
V: TRBV6-1
CDR3: ASSGIAGGFSYGYT

length: 12
J: TRBJ1-4
V: TRBV28
CDR3: ASSLGVGNEKLF

length: 12
J: TRBJ2-2
V: TRBV30
CDR3: AWSVSLNTGELF

length: 12
J: TRBJ2-3
V: TRBV7-2
CDR3: ASSYAGDVDTQY

length: 17
J: TRBJ1-5
V: TRBV7-8
CDR3: ASSLAVHVQGGPNQPQH

length: 11
J: TRBJ1-2
V: TRBV5-4
CDR3: ASSFGGPYGYT

length: 13
J: TRBJ1-5
V: TRBV7-2
CDR3: ASSLGSRGGQPQH

length: 13
J: TRBJ2-1
V: TRBV18
CDR3: ASSPPSGPYNEQF